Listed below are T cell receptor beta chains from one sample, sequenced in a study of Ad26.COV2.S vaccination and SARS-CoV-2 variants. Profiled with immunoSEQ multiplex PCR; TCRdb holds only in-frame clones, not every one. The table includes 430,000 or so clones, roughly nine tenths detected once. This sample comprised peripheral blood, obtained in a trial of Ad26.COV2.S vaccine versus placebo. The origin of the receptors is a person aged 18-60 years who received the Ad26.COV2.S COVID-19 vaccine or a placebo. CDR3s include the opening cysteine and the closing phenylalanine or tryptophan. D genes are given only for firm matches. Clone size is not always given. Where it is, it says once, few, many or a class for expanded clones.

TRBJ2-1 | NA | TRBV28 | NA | TGTGCCAGCAGTTTAAGGGCTTCTCGCAATGAGCAGTTCTTC | CASSLRASRNEQFF
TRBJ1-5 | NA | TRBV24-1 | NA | TGTGCCACCGGACCCGCGGGAGGGCAGCCCCAGCATTTT | CATGPAGGQPQHF
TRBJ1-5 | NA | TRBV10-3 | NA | TGTGCCATCAGTGATGGGGAGGGCGGGAATCAGCCCCAGCATTTT | CAISDGEGGNQPQHF
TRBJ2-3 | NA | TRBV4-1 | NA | TGCGCCAGCAGCCATCTGGGGAGGGGGGCGGTTACAGATACGCAGTATTTT | CASSHLGRGAVTDTQYF
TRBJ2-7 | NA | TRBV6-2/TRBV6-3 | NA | TGTGCCAGCAGTGACGTATACGAGCAGTACTTC | CASSDVYEQYF
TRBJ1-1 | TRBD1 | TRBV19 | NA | TGTGCCAGTAGTAATGACAGGGGGGGTAACACTGAAGCTTTCTTT | CASSNDRGGNTEAFF
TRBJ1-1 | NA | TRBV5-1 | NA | TGCGCCAGCAGTACAACAGGGAGGTTTGGAACTGAAGCTTTCTTT | CASSTTGRFGTEAFF
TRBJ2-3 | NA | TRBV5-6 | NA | TGTGCCAGCAGCTTTCCTCCTACGGTTGCAGATACGCAGTATTTT | CASSFPPTVADTQYF
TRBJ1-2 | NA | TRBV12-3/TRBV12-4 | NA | TGTGCCAGCAGTTTGAATCGAAACTATGGCTACACCTTC | CASSLNRNYGYTF
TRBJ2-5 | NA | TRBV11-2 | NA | TGTGCCAGCAGCTCCTTCCAAGAGACCCAGTACTTC | CASSSFQETQYF
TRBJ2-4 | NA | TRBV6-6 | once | TGTGCCAGCAGTTACAGGGCAGTAGTGTGGGACATTCAGTACTTC | CASSYRAVVWDIQYF
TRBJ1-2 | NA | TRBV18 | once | TGTGCCAGCTCACCCGGCGTGTACAGGGCAAACTATGGCTACACCTTC | CASSPGVYRANYGYTF
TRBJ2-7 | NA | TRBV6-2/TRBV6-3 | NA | TGTGCCAGCAGTTTGAGGGGGGCGACCTACGAGCAGTACTTC | CASSLRGATYEQYF
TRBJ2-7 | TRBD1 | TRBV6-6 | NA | TGTGCCAGCATTGGCAGGGGGCACGAGCAGTACTTC | CASIGRGHEQYF
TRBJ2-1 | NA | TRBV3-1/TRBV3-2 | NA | TGTGCCAGCAGCCGGAGGCACTACAATGAGCAGTTCTTC | CASSRRHYNEQFF
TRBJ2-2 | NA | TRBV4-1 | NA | TGCGCCAGCAGCCAACAGGAGAACACCGGGGAGCTGTTTTTT | CASSQQENTGELFF
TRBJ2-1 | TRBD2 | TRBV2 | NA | TGTGCCAGCAATGAGCGGGAGGGCACTGAGCAGTTCTTC | CASNEREGTEQFF
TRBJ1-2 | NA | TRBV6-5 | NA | TGTGCCAGCAGTTCCACATCGGGAGGGAACTATGGCTACACCTTC | CASSSTSGGNYGYTF
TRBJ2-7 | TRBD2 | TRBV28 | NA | TGTGCCAGCAGTCCGGGACTAGCGGGTTACGAGCAGTACTTC | CASSPGLAGYEQYF
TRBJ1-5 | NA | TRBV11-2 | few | TGTGCCAGCAGCTTAGGTGTGGGAAGTCAGCCCCAGCATTTT | CASSLGVGSQPQHF
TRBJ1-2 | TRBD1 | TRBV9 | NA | TGTGCCAGCAGCGTCGCTCAGGGGGCGCATAAACATGGCTACACCTTC | CASSVAQGAHKHGYTF
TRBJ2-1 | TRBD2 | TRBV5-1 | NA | TGCGCCAGCAGCTTCGCGGGGGAGGGTGAGCAGTTCTTC | CASSFAGEGEQFF
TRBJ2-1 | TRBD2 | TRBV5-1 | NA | TGCGCCAGCAGCTTCCTTGGTAGCGGGTCCTACAATGAGCAGTTCTTC | CASSFLGSGSYNEQFF
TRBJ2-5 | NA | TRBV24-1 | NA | TGTGCCACCAGTGATACCACAGGGTGGCAAGAGACCCAGTACTTC | CATSDTTGWQETQYF
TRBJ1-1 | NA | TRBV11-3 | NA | TGTGCCAGCAGCTTAGGGGGGGGCGCGAACACTGAAGCTTTCTTT | CASSLGGGANTEAFF
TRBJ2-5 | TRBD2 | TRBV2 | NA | TGTGCCAGCACCCCCCCAAGCGGGGGGTTAAAGACCCAGTACTTC | CASTPPSGGLKTQYF
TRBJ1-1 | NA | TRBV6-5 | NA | TGTGCCAGCAGTTACTCTGGCAGCATGAACACTGAAGCTTTCTTT | CASSYSGSMNTEAFF
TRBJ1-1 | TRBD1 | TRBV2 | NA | TGTGCCAGCAGTCGACAGGGGGTAAACACTGAAGCTTTCTTT | CASSRQGVNTEAFF
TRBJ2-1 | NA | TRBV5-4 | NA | TGTGCCAGCAGCTTGGACGCAGGGGTCAATGAGCAGTTCTTC | CASSLDAGVNEQFF
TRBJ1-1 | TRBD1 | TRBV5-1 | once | TGCGCCAGCAGCTTGGGGGGACAGAGATTGATGAACACTGAAGCTTTCTTT | CASSLGGQRLMNTEAFF
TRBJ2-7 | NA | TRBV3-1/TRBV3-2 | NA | TGTGCCAGCAGCCAGGAGCGCAGGGTCTCCTACGAGCAGTACTTC | CASSQERRVSYEQYF
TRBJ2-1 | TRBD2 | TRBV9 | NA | TGTGCCAGCAGCGTTCTCGGGACTAGCGATTACAATGAGCAGTTCTTC | CASSVLGTSDYNEQFF
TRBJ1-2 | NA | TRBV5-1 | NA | TGCGCCAGCAGCGGCGAATTCGGCTATAGCTACACCTTC | CASSGEFGYSYTF
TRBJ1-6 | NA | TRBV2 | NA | TGTGCCAGCACCGCCGATGATGGCAGGGCCTATAATTCACCCCTCCACTTT | CASTADDGRAYNSPLHF
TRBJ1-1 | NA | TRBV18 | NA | TGTGCCACCACAACCGGGAACGCTGGGACTGAAGCTTTCTTT | CATTTGNAGTEAFF
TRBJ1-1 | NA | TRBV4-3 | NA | TGCGCCAGCAGCCCTTCCTTGGTGGGGATCTGGATGAACACTGAAGCTTTCTTT | CASSPSLVGIWMNTEAFF
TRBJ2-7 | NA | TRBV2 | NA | TGTGCCAGCAGCCCCGAGGCCCACTACGAGCAGTACTTC | CASSPEAHYEQYF
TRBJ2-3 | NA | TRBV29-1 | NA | TGCAGCGTTGGCAACTCCGCTAGCACAGATACGCAGTATTTT | CSVGNSASTDTQYF
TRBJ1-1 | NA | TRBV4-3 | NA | TGCGCCAGCAGCCAAGATCTGAAGAACACTGAAGCTTTCTTT | CASSQDLKNTEAFF
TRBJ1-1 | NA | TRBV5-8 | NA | TGTGCCAGCAGCTTGGGGGGGACAAAAGCTTTCTTT | CASSLGGTKAFF
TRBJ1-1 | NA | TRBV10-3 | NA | TGTGCCATCACGTCCCACGGACAGTTGAACACTGAAGCTTTCTTT | CAITSHGQLNTEAFF
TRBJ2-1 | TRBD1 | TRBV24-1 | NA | TGTGCCACCAGTGATTTCGGGCAGGGGGCGGGCAATGAGCAGTTCTTC | CATSDFGQGAGNEQFF
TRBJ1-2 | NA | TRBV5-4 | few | TGTGCCAGCAGCACGGCCAACTATGGCTACACCTTC | CASSTANYGYTF
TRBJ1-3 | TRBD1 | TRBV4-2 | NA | TGTGCCAGCAGCCAAGAGGGGCGGACAGGGCCAGGAAACACCATATATTTT | CASSQEGRTGPGNTIYF
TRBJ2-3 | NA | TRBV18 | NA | TGTGCCAGCTCCTACGACACAGATACGCAGTATTTT | CASSYDTDTQYF
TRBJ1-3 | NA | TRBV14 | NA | TGTGCCAGCAGCCAACCCCACAGGGCGGGAAACACCATATATTTT | CASSQPHRAGNTIYF
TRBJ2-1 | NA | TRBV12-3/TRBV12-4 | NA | TGTGCCAGCGCGGAGACAGGACACAATGAGCAGTTCTTC | CASAETGHNEQFF
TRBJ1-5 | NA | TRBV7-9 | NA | TGTGCCAGCAGCTTTGCTCTGACAGGTTCCCTAAATCAGCCCCAGCATTTT | CASSFALTGSLNQPQHF
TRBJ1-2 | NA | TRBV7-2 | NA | TGTGCCAGCAGCGCCCCACAGGATAACTATGGCTACACCTTC | CASSAPQDNYGYTF
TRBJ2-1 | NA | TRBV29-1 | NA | TGCAGCGTTGTCAGGAGTGCCTCCTACAATGAGCAGTTCTTC | CSVVRSASYNEQFF
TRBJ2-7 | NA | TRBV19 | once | TGTGCCAGTAGCGGTAAGGTTAGCTCCTACGAGCAGTACTTC | CASSGKVSSYEQYF